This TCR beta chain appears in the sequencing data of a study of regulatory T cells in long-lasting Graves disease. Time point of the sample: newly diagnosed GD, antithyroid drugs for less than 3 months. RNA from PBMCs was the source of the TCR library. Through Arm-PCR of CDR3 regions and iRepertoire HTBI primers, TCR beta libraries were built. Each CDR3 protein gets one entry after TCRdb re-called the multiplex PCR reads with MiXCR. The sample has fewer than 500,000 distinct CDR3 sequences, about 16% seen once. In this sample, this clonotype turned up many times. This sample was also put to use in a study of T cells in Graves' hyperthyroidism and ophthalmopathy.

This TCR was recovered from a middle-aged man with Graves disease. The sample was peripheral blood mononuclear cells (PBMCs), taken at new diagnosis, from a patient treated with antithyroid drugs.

DNA for the CDR3: TGTGCCAGCAGTTTTCAGGGAGCGGGTCAAGAGACCCAGTACTTC. It encodes CASSFQGAGQETQYF. The rearrangement uses TRBV12-3 or TRBV12-4 and TRBJ2-5; TRBD2 is a possible D gene (6 bases). CDR3 size: 15 residues. V was pared by 3 bases and J by 2 bases, with 13 bases between.